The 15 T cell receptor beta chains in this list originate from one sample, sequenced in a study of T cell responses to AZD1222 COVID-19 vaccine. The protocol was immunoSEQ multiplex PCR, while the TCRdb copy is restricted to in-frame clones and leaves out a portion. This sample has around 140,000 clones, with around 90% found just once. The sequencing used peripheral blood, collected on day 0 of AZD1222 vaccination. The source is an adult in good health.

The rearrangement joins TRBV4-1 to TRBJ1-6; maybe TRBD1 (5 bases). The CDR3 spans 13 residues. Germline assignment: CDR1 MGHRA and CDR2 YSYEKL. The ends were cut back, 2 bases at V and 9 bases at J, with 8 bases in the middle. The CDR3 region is CASSQSGGSPLHF. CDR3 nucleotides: TGCGCCAGCAGCCAATCCGGGGGTTCACCCCTCCACTTT.

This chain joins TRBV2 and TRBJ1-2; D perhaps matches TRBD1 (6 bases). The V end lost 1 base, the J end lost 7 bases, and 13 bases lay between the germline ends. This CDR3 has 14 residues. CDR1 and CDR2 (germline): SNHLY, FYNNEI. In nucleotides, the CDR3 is TGTGCCAGCAGTGAAGTTGGGGGGCAGGGTGGCTACACCTTC. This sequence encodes CASSEVGGQGGYTF.

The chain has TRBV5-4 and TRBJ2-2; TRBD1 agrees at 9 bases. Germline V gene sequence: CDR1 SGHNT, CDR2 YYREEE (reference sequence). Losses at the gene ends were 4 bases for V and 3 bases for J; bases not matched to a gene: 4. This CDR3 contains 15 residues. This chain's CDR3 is CASSQTGGDTGELFF. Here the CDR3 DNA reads TGTGCCAGCAGCCAGACAGGGGGTGACACCGGGGAGCTGTTTTTT.

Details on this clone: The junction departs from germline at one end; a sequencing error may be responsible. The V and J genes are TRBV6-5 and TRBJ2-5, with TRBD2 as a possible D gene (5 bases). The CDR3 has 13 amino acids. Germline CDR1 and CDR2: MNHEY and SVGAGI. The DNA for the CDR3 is TGTGCCAGCAGTGACTCCCGACCCGGGGCCCAGTACTTC. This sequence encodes CASSDSRPGAQYF.

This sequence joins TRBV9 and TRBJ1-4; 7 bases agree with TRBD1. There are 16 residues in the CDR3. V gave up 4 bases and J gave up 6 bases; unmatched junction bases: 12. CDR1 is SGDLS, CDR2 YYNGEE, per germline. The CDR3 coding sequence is TGTGCCAGCAGCCCAGATGCAGGAGGGGGCGATGAAAAACTGTTTTTT. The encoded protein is CASSPDAGGGDEKLFF. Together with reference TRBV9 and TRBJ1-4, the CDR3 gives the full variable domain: DSGVTQTPKHLITATGQRVTLRCSPRSGDLSVYWYQQSLDQGLQFLIQYYNGEERAKGNILERFSAQQFPDLHSELNLSSLELGDSALYFCASSPDAGGGDEKLFFGSGTQLSVL.

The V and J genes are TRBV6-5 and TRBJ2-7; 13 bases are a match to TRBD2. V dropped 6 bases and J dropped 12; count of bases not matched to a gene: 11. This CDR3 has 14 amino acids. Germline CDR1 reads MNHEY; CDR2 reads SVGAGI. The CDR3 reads CASSPRTSGSGLYF. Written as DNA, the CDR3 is TGTGCCAGCAGCCCGAGGACTAGCGGGAGTGGGTTGTACTTC.

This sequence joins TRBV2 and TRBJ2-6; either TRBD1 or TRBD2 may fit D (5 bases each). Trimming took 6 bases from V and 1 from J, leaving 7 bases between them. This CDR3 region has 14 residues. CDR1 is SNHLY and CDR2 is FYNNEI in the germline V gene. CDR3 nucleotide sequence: TGTGCCAGCAGGGGGGTGTCTGGGGCCAACGTCCTGACTTTC. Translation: CASRGVSGANVLTF.

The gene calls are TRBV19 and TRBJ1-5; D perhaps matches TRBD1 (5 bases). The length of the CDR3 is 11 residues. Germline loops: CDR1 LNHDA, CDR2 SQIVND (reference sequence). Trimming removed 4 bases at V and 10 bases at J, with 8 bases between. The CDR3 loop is CASSTTGPQHF. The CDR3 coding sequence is TGTGCCAGTAGTACTACAGGACCCCAGCATTTT.

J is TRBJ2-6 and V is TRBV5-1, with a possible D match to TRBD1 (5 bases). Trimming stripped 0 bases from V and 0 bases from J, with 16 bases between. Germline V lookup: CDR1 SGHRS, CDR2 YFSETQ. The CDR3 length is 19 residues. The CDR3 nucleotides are TGCGCCAGCAGCTTGGTAGGACACCACTACCCCTCTGGGGCCAACGTCCTGACTTTC. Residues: CASSLVGHHYPSGANVLTF. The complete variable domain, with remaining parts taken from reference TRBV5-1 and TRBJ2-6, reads KAGVTQTPRYLIKTRGQQVTLSCSPISGHRSVSWYQQTPGQGLQFLFEYFSETQRNKGNFPGRFSGRQFSNSRSEMNVSTLELGDSALYLCASSLVGHHYPSGANVLTFGAGSRLTVL.

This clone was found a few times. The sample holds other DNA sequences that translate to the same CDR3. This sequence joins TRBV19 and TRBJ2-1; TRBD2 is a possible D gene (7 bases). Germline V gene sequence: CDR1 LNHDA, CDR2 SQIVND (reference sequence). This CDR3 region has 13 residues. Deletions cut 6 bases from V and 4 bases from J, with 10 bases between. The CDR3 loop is CASRGRGYNEQFF. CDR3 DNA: TGTGCCAGTAGGGGGAGGGGGTACAATGAGCAGTTCTTC.

CDR3: CASSEDQLGEQYF. The CDR3 DNA reads TGTGCCAGCAGTGAAGACCAACTAGGGGAGCAGTACTTC. The rearrangement joins TRBV6-1 to TRBJ2-7; tentative D call: TRBD2 (5 bases). CDR3 length equals 13 residues. Trimming shortened V by 1 base and J by 7 bases, and 11 bases separated the two germline ends. Germline CDR1 reads MNHNS; CDR2 reads SASEGT.

The CDR3 DNA sequence: TGTGCCAGCAGCATTGGAGAATCGGAAAAACCGCCCAAGCCCACAGATACGCAGTATTTT. It yields the protein CASSIGESEKPPKPTDTQYF. The chain carries TRBV21-1 and TRBJ2-3; TRBD2, the D gene given by the table, was not confirmed from the DNA. TRBV21-1 is labeled a pseudogene. The length of the CDR3 is 20 residues.

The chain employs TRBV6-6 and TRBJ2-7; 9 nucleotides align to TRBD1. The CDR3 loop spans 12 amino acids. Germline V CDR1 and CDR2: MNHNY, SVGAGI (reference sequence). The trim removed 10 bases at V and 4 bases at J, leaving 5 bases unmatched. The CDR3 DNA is TGTGCCACACAGGGGGCCAGTTACGAGCAGTACTTC. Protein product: CATQGASYEQYF.

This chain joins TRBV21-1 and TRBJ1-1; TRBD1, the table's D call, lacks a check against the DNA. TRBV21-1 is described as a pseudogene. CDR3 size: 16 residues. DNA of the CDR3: TGTGCCAGCAGCAATCTAAGTCGACACCCGAACACTGAAGCTTTCTTT. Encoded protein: CASSNLSRHPNTEAFF.

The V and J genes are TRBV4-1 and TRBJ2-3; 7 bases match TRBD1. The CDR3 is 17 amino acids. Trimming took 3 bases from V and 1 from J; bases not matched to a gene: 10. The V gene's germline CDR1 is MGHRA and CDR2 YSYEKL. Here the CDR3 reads CASSHRIRDRGTDTQYF. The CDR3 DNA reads TGCGCCAGCAGCCACCGAATACGGGACAGAGGCACAGATACGCAGTATTTT.